This TCR beta chain was recovered during a study of blood T cell repertoires in COVID-19. Study-level background: Collection of acute and convalescent COVID-19 samples took place in the United States, Italy and Spain. Sample material is recorded as cDNA or gDNA derived from T cells, B-cell-depleted T cells, or PBMCs.

This CDR3 is built from 16 residues. CDR1 LGHDT and CDR2 YNNKEL come from the germline V gene (reference sequence). V lost 2 bases, J lost 2 bases, and 7 bases stayed unmatched. Study processing details: By means of reference gene primer amplification, nucleated cell counts were estimated. The table came from immunoSEQ multiplex PCR; TCRdb's copy has only in-frame clones and leaves some out. Clonal size and the V and J genes are those of that table, whereas D and trimming came from the DNA. The data contain around 68,000 clones, around four fifths of them seen just once; the ten biggest clones take up roughly 13%.

Sequenced: peripheral blood. This sequence was found in a human donor in a cohort sampled during active COVID-19. The chain recombines TRBV3-1 (or the pseudogene TRBV3-2) with TRBJ2-7; 9 bases match TRBD1. The CDR3 nucleotides are TGTGCCAGCAGCCAATTCGGGACAGGGAGTACCTACGAGCAGTACTTC. The encoded protein is CASSQFGTGSTYEQYF.